This TCR beta chain was observed in a study of CD4+ T cells in melanoma. The study, taken as a whole, reports: A reported correlation linked neoantigen-specific CD4+ T cells to CD8+, macrophage and B cell function. Reportedly, melanoma neoantigen-specific CD4+ T cells showed varied differentiation states.

The germline V and J ends were trimmed by 3 bases and 4 bases, with 17 bases remaining between them. Germline V CDR1 and CDR2: SGHRS, YFSETQ. This CDR3 contains 16 residues. In regard to this clone: Its antigen remains unidentified.

The assay was immunoSEQ multiplex PCR, and TCRdb's table has in-frame clones only and misses some. The sample has some 110,000 clones; around 92% are singletons. The chain uses TRBV5-1 and TRBJ1-3; TRBD1 is a possible D gene (5 bases). The origin of this receptor is a human donor with melanoma. Sequencing was performed on peripheral blood. CDR3 amino acids: CASSWGDSFAGNTIYF. CDR3 DNA sequence: TGCGCCAGCAGCTGGGGAGACAGTTTTGCCGGAAACACCATATATTTT. Complete variable domain (other parts from reference TRBV5-1 and TRBJ1-3): KAGVTQTPRYLIKTRGQQVTLSCSPISGHRSVSWYQQTPGQGLQFLFEYFSETQRNKGNFPGRFSGRQFSNSRSEMNVSTLELGDSALYLCASSWGDSFAGNTIYFGEGSWLTVV.